One and the same sample provided the 22 T cell receptor beta chains below, sequenced in a study of cytomegalovirus exposure and HLA in healthy donors. The protocol was immunoSEQ multiplex PCR, while the TCRdb copy is restricted to in-frame clones and leaves out a portion. The sample contains 90,000 to 100,000 clones, under 95% of which appear only once. Sequencing used PBMCs. The origin of the receptors is a woman aged 25 to 45 in good health and CMV-seropositive.

The chain uses TRBV6-5 and TRBJ1-1; 10 nucleotides agree with TRBD1. The length of the CDR3 is 13 residues. CDR1 MNHEY and CDR2 SVGAGI come from the germline V gene. The ends lost 8 bases at V and 6 bases at J; junction bases unmatched: 6. The CDR3 nucleotides read TGTGCCAGCTCGGGACAGGGGACGGCTGAAGCTTTCTTT. This codes for CASSGQGTAEAFF.

The chain joins TRBV5-1 to TRBJ1-1; TRBD1 might be the D (6 bases). Germline CDR1 and CDR2: SGHRS and YFSETQ. The V end lost 4 bases, the J end lost 5 bases, and 12 bases lay between the germline ends. The CDR3 has 13 amino acids. CDR3 amino acids: CASSAPQGTEAFF. The CDR3 DNA reads TGCGCCAGCAGCGCCCCTCAGGGGACTGAAGCTTTCTTT.

The chain employs TRBV7-8 and TRBJ1-2; D is ambiguous. Germline V lookup: CDR1 SGHVS, CDR2 FQNEAQ. The V and J ends lost 3 bases and 5 bases respectively, with 7 bases between them. This CDR3 region has 12 residues. Here the CDR3 DNA reads TGTGCCAGCAGCTTGGCGGAGTATGGCTACACCTTC. It specifies CASSLAEYGYTF.

The chain recombines TRBV30 with TRBJ1-4; D gene ambiguous. Trimming pared 3 bases from V and 5 bases from J, leaving 13 bases between. Germline V CDR1 and CDR2: GTSNPN, SVGIG (reference sequence). The length of the CDR3 is 14 residues. The DNA of the CDR3 is TGTGCCTGGAGGAGCTGGGGAGAGAATGAAAAACTGTTTTTT. It is translated as CAWRSWGENEKLFF.

This sequence joins TRBV15 and TRBJ2-5, with D possibly TRBD1 on 6 matching bases. This CDR3 has 17 amino acids. The V end lost 1 base, the J end lost 5 bases, and 20 bases lay between the germline ends. Germline V gene data show CDR1 as LNHNV and CDR2 as YYDKDF (reference sequence). The CDR3 sequence is CATSRAVGGETWETQYF. The CDR3 DNA follows: TGTGCCACCAGCAGAGCAGTAGGGGGAGAGACTTGGGAGACCCAGTACTTC.

This clone appeared a single time. V is TRBV6-5 and J is TRBJ2-4, with 7 positions matching TRBD2. V shed 4 bases, J shed 14 bases, and the junction held 11 bases outside the gene matches. Germline loops: CDR1 MNHEY, CDR2 SVGAGI. The CDR3 has 13 amino acids. CDR3 bases: TGTGCCAGCAGTTCCATGCAAGCGGGAACGGAGTACTTC. It specifies CASSSMQAGTEYF.

The V gene is TRBV4-2, the J gene TRBJ1-5; 7 bases align to TRBD1. J lost 4 bases, V lost 0 bases, and 3 bases had no gene match. The germline V gene encodes CDR1 LGHNA and CDR2 YNFKEQ. The CDR3 spans 15 residues. CDR3 protein: CASSQESGGNQPQHF. The CDR3 DNA follows: TGTGCCAGCAGCCAAGAGTCAGGGGGGAATCAGCCCCAGCATTTT.

The chain is built from TRBV4-3 and TRBJ2-2; D possibly corresponds to TRBD2 (6 bases). From germline, CDR1 is LGHNA and CDR2 YSLEER. The CDR3 contains 16 residues. V lost 5 bases and J lost 3, with 16 bases in between. Here the CDR3 reads CASSESGLGHTGELFF. The CDR3 DNA is TGCGCCAGCAGCGAAAGCGGGTTGGGGCACACCGGGGAGCTGTTTTTT.

The gene calls are TRBV28 and TRBJ2-2; the match to TRBD2 covers 7 bases. Trimming at V came to 3 bases and at J to 6 bases, leaving 4 bases not matched to a gene. Germline V CDR1 and CDR2: MDHEN, SYDVKM. There are 14 residues in the CDR3. CDR3 protein: CASSFGGSSGELFF. The DNA of the CDR3 is TGTGCCAGCAGTTTCGGCGGGAGTTCCGGGGAGCTGTTTTTT.

The chain carries TRBV7-3 and TRBJ2-1; 7 bases fit TRBD2. CDR1 is SGHTA and CDR2 is FQGTGA in the germline V gene. With 2 bases clipped from V and 2 bases from J, the junction kept 12 bases outside the gene matches. This CDR3 contains 18 residues. The CDR3: CASSLSSASGATYNEQFF. The DNA for the CDR3 is TGTGCCAGCAGCTTATCTAGTGCTAGCGGAGCGACCTACAATGAGCAGTTCTTC.

This chain joins TRBV7-9 and TRBJ1-1; no reliable D call. Per germline, CDR1 SEHNR and CDR2 FQNEAQ (reference sequence). V lost 1 base, J lost 9 bases, and 6 bases lay in between. The CDR3 totals 11 residues. The CDR3 reads CASSLGSKAFF. CDR3 nucleotides: TGTGCCAGCAGCTTAGGTTCTAAAGCTTTCTTT.

CDR3 residues: CASSPRPDRTYEQYF. Written as DNA, the CDR3 is TGTGCCAGCTCACCACGGCCGGACAGGACCTACGAGCAGTACTTC. The chain joins TRBV18 to TRBJ2-7, with TRBD1 identical over 7 bases. This CDR3 is 15 amino acids long. After removal of 1 base from V and 2 bases from J, the junction contained 5 bases not matched to a gene. The germline V gene has CDR1 KGHSH and CDR2 LQKENI.

This rearrangement joins TRBV4-2 to TRBJ2-1, with TRBD2 identical over 7 bases. Germline CDR1 is LGHNA and CDR2 is YNFKEQ. Trimming at V came to 3 bases and at J to 5 bases, leaving 10 bases not matched to a gene. CDR3 length: 16 amino acids. The CDR3 DNA sequence: TGTGCCAGCAGCCACGCGGTGCGGGAGCTTGACAATGAGCAGTTCTTC. Protein: CASSHAVRELDNEQFF.

To note about this clone: The sample holds other DNA sequences that translate to the same CDR3. This chain uses TRBV28 with TRBJ1-2, with D possibly matching TRBD1 (5 bases). The V end was cut by 8 bases, the J end by 4 bases, with 26 bases between. The CDR3 spans 17 residues. Germline-derived CDR1 and CDR2 are MDHEN and SYDVKM. In nucleotides, the CDR3 is TGTGCCAGCCTTAGTGGCAGGGAGGAGTATCGTTCCTATGGCTACACCTTC. Amino acids: CASLSGREEYRSYGYTF.

V usage is TRBV7-9 and J usage is TRBJ1-1; unclear D gene. V was cut by 4 bases and J by 5 bases, with 20 bases left in between. The V gene's germline CDR1 is SEHNR and CDR2 FQNEAQ (reference sequence). The CDR3 extends over 16 amino acids. CDR3 loop: CASSSSISGRGTEAFF. In nucleotides, the CDR3 is TGTGCCAGCAGCTCCTCAATTTCGGGTAGAGGGACTGAAGCTTTCTTT.

This clone was seen just once. The rearrangement uses TRBV19 and TRBJ1-3; maybe TRBD1 (5 bases). CDR3 length equals 14 residues. Germline lookup yields CDR1 LNHDA and CDR2 SQIVND (reference sequence). V was trimmed by 8 bases and J by 1 base, leaving 12 bases between them. CDR3 loop: CASDDRRSGNTIYF. The CDR3 coding sequence is TGTGCCAGTGACGACAGAAGATCTGGAAACACCATATATTTT.

The J gene is TRBJ1-1, the V gene TRBV29-1; no clear D. The CDR3 totals 10 residues. Deletions cut 4 bases from V and 8 bases from J, with 8 bases between. The germline V gene has CDR1 SQVTM and CDR2 ANQGSEA. CDR3: CSVGGREAFF. The CDR3 nucleotides read TGCAGCGTTGGAGGCAGAGAAGCTTTCTTT. The full variable domain, rest sourced from reference TRBV29-1 and TRBJ1-1, is SAVISQKPSRDICQRGTSLTIQCQVDSQVTMMFWYRQQPGQSLTLIATANQGSEATYESGFVIDKFPISRPNLTFSTLTVSNMSPEDSSIYLCSVGGREAFFGQGTRLTVV.

This sequence joins TRBV5-1 and TRBJ1-2; D is possibly TRBD1 (5 bases). Trimming stripped 5 bases from V and 4 bases from J, with 15 bases between. This CDR3 has 14 residues. Germline V lookup: CDR1 SGHRS, CDR2 YFSETQ. CDR3 loop: CASRDLGGAYGYTF. Here the CDR3 DNA reads TGCGCCAGCAGGGATTTAGGCGGGGCCTATGGCTACACCTTC. Full variable domain (outside the CDR3, taken from reference TRBV5-1 and TRBJ1-2): KAGVTQTPRYLIKTRGQQVTLSCSPISGHRSVSWYQQTPGQGLQFLFEYFSETQRNKGNFPGRFSGRQFSNSRSEMNVSTLELGDSALYLCASRDLGGAYGYTFGSGTRLTVV.

The CDR3 spells CASSLLGDGGTSSTDTQYF. For the CDR3, the DNA is TGTGCCAGCAGTTTATTAGGTGATGGCGGGACTTCTAGCACAGATACGCAGTATTTT. The chain links TRBV27 to TRBJ2-3; possible D gene TRBD2, 6 bases. This CDR3 is built from 19 residues. Germline V gene data show CDR1 as MNHEY and CDR2 as SMNVEV (reference sequence). With 1 base removed from V and 0 bases from J, the gap between germline ends came to 20 bases.

This chain uses TRBV2 with TRBJ1-4; 11 bases fit TRBD1. CDR1 and CDR2 (germline): SNHLY, FYNNEI. The J segment lost 8 bases and the V segment lost 8 bases, leaving 7 bases of the junction unmatched. CDR3 size: 14 residues. CDR3 DNA sequence: TGTGCCAGCTGGGAGGGACAGGGGGAAGAAAAACTGTTTTTT. Translating gives CASWEGQGEEKLFF.

This clone is a singleton in its sample. V and J are TRBV28 and TRBJ2-7; TRBD1 agrees at 7 bases. Looked up from germline, CDR1 is MDHEN and CDR2 is SYDVKM. V was clipped by 6 bases and J by 3 bases; unmatched bases: 5. The CDR3 spans 13 residues. The CDR3 region has the DNA TGTGCCAGCAGGCTGACAGGGATCTACGAGCAGTACTTC. It specifies CASRLTGIYEQYF.

This clone appeared a single time. The V call is TRBV9, the J call TRBJ2-3; 7 bases map to TRBD1. The V gene's germline CDR1 is SGDLS and CDR2 YYNGEE. Germline trimming cut 4 bases from V and 6 bases from J; bases unmatched to any gene: 8. The CDR3 runs to 14 residues. Written as DNA, the CDR3 is TGTGCCAGCAGCCCAAAAGGGGGCCTCGATACGCAGTATTTT. This gives the protein CASSPKGGLDTQYF.